This T cell receptor (beta chain) is drawn from a study of blood T cell repertoires in COVID-19. Looked up from germline, CDR1 is MNHNS and CDR2 is SASEGT. The CDR3 is made up of 16 amino acids. The trim removed 2 bases at V and 0 bases at J, leaving 1 base unmatched. Authors' processing steps: Estimated nucleated cell counts came from reference gene primer amplification. Assay: immunoSEQ multiplex PCR; the TCRdb copy retains only in-frame clones and omits some. From that table come the V and J calls and clone size; the DNA was used to work out D and trimming. This sample has around 29,000 clones, with 55% to 80% found just once.

Sequenced material: peripheral blood. This clonotype was sampled from a human donor in a cohort sampled during active COVID-19. The genes are TRBV6-1 and TRBJ2-5; 12 nucleotides align to TRBD2. CDR3 residues: CASSERLAGDQETQYF. The DNA for the CDR3 is TGTGCCAGCAGTGAACGACTAGCGGGAGACCAAGAGACCCAGTACTTC.